This T cell receptor beta chain was found in a study of cytomegalovirus exposure and HLA in healthy donors (dated 2017 in TCRdb). With regard to the full study: According to a later analysis, one platform produced both the roughly 110 validation repertoires and the 666 repertoires of the first cohort. The study aimed to test whether signatures of past pathogen exposure could be identified by cataloging public T cell receptors. In addition to the first cohort of 650 to 750 subjects, a separate validation cohort of under 150 different subjects was used. To predict cytomegalovirus infection status, the study combined high-throughput TCR immunosequencing, statistical association of individual TCRs with disease status, and machine learning. Study-wide findings and limitations: Most TCR sequences were seen in very few donors, while some public TCRs were found in many individuals. In vitro tests confirmed that a few of the cytomegalovirus-associated TCR beta chains recognize cytomegalovirus antigens. The validation cohort had no HLA typing available for a later analysis, so co-occurrence within that cohort was assessed over all 130 or so repertoires. It was suggested by the authors that the approach could potentially be generalized to other disease states and immunological phenotypes. In both the original and validation cohorts, the classifier was reported to diagnose cytomegalovirus status with high specificity and sensitivity. Subsequent analysis determined that TCRs grouped into clusters in the first cohort also showed a tendency toward co-occurrence across the 130 or so validation repertoires, and about 94% of cluster scores exceeded 0. A total of about 150 TCR beta chains were listed by the study as associated with cytomegalovirus.

In the germline V gene, CDR1 corresponds to KGHSH and CDR2 to LQKENI. The junction shows trimming of 2 bases on V and 3 bases on J, and the gene matches do not reach 3 bases of it. The CDR3 has 16 amino acids, counting the end cysteine and phenylalanine. Left in the record is the CDR3 DNA by itself, 48 bases read in frame from the first base. The donors belonged to the validation cohort of around 130 subjects, which was separate from the approximately 680-subject first cohort. Concerning this clone: Its cognate antigen has yet to be identified. Within one base of it there is no much larger clone, and no base qualities were kept.

Library prep was done by the immunoSEQ multiplex PCR assay. The paper's processing steps were these. A statistical classification framework was built to diagnose cytomegalovirus status from the catalog of TCR beta chain sequences. TCRdb mirrors the immuneACCESS table, restricted to in-frame sequences. Some clones are absent from its copies; in checked studies, under half trace to an unresolved V gene, and the reason for the others is unknown. V and J calls and clone size come straight from that table; D and trimming were deduced from the DNA. This sample lists about 130,000 clones; 75% to 90% were detected once. Around 5.9% of the sample belongs to the ten largest clones.

The source is a woman aged 30 to 39 in good health and CMV-seropositive. The rearranged segments are TRBV18 and TRBJ2-7, with 14 junctional bases fitting TRBD2. Sequences were obtained from PBMCs. The DNA is as follows: TGTGCCAGCTCACCAGCTGGACTAGCGGGGGGCTACGAGCAGTACTTC. This yields the protein CASSPAGLAGGYEQYF.